This T cell receptor (beta chain) was identified in a study of T cell repertoires in cytomegalovirus infection. Study-wide background: Both CMV infection and a matching HLA type were indicated by public TCR beta signatures. Points from the study as a whole: The ex vivo response was dominated by HLA-C-restricted CMV-specific TCR beta clonotypes. There were carriers of CMV plus the relevant HLA, and cumulative public TCR beta family frequency identified them.

TCRdb called the reads again in MiXCR, with one record for every CDR3 protein. The table lists about 260,000 distinct CDR3 sequences, roughly 13% of them singletons, with 8.8% in the top ten. CDR1 is DFQATT and CDR2 is SNEGSKA in the germline V gene (reference sequence). With V trimmed by 4 bases and J by 5 bases, 8 bases remained unmatched. This CDR3 comprises 15 residues. This clonotype has a count of ten or more. The antigen remains unidentified. The receptor was isolated from a human donor in good health (CMV status not recorded). Some clones in this sample may be carry-over from other donors' samples. The V gene is TRBV20-1, the J gene TRBJ2-5; 12 nucleotides line up with TRBD2. The sample comprised PBMCs. The CDR3 DNA sequence: TGCAGTGCTACTACTAGCGGGGGGACGGTGGAGACCCAGTACTTC. Amino acid sequence: CSATTSGGTVETQYF.